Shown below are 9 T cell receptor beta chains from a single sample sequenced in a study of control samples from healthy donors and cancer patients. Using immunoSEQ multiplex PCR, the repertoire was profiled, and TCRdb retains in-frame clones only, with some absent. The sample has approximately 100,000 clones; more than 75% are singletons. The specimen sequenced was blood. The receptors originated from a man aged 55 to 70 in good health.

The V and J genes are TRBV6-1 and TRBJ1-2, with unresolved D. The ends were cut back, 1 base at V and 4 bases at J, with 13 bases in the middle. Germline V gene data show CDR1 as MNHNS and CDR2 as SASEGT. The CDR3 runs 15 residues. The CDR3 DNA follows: TGTGCCAGCAGTGAAGGGAGTAACCAACTCTATGGCTACACCTTC. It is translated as CASSEGSNQLYGYTF.

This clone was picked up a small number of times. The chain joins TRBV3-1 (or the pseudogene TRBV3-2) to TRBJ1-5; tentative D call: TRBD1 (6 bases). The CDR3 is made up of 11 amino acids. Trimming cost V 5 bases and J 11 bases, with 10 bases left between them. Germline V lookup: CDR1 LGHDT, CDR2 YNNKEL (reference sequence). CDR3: CASSEGGAQHF. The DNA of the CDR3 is TGTGCCAGCAGCGAAGGGGGAGCCCAGCATTTT.

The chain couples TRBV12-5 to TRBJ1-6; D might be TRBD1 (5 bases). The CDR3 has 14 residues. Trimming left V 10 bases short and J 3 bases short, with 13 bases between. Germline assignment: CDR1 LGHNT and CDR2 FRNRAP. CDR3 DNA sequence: TGTGCTACCCAGGCGGGGGACTATAATTCACCCCTCCACTTT. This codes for CATQAGDYNSPLHF.

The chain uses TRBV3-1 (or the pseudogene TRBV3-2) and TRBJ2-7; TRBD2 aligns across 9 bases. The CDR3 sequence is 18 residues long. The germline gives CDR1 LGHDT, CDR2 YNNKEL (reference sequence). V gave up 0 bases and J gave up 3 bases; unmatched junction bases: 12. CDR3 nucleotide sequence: TGTGCCAGCAGCCAAGATCGGATAGCGGGAGTTGGAATCTACGAGCAGTACTTC. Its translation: CASSQDRIAGVGIYEQYF.

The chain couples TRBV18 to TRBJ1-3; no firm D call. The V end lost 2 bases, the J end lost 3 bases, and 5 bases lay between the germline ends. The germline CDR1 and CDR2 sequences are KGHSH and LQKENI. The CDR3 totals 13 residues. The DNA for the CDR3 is TGTGCCAGCTCACCAAACGATGGAAACACCATATATTTT. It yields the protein CASSPNDGNTIYF.

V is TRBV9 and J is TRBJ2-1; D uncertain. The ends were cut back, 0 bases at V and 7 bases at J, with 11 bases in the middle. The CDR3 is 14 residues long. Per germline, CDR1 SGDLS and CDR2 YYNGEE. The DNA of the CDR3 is TGTGCCAGCAGCGTAGCTCCGGCAGTGAATGAGCAGTTCTTC. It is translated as CASSVAPAVNEQFF.

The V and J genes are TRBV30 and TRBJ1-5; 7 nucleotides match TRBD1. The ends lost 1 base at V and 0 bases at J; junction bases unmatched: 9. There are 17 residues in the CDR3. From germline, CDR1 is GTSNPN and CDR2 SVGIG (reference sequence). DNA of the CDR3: TGTGCCTGGAGTGAAATACAGGGGTTGTATAGCAATCAGCCCCAGCATTTT. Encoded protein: CAWSEIQGLYSNQPQHF.

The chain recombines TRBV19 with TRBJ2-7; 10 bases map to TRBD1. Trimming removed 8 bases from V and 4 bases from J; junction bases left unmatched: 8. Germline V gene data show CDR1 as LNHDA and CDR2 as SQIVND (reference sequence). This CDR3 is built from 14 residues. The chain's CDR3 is CASSGTGVSYEQYF. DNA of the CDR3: TGTGCCAGTTCCGGGACAGGGGTCTCATACGAGCAGTACTTC.

The DNA for the CDR3 is TGTGCCAGCAGCCCCAGTGGGAGGGCCCTGAACACTGAAGCTTTCTTT. The encoded protein is CASSPSGRALNTEAFF. This rearrangement joins TRBV9 to TRBJ1-1; D is unresolved. There are 16 residues in the CDR3. Germline assignment: CDR1 SGDLS and CDR2 YYNGEE. Trimming cost V 4 bases and J 0 bases, with 16 bases left between them.